These 16 T cell receptor beta chains share one sample of origin, sequenced in a study of cytomegalovirus exposure and HLA in healthy donors. The PCR employed 60 Vbeta primers together with 13 Jbeta primers. Sequencing used immunoSEQ multiplex PCR; TCRdb keeps in-frame clones, though not all of them. The data contain around 85,000 clones, 80% of them singletons. The material sequenced was PBMCs. Source of these receptors: a woman in her 50s in good health and CMV-seropositive.

This chain links TRBV10-2 with TRBJ2-7; D unresolved. The germline V gene has CDR1 WSHSY and CDR2 SAAADI. V gave up 4 bases and J gave up 1 base, with 11 bases separating them. The CDR3 spans 14 residues. CDR3 sequence: CASSGHWQSYEQYF. The CDR3 nucleotides read TGCGCCAGCAGTGGCCATTGGCAGTCCTACGAGCAGTACTTC.

The V gene is TRBV2, the J gene TRBJ1-2; a weak D match, TRBD1 (6 bases). The CDR3 runs to 13 residues. V was trimmed by 5 bases and J by 7 bases, leaving 14 bases between them. Germline lookup yields CDR1 SNHLY and CDR2 FYNNEI. The CDR3 here is CASSSTGHVGYTF. CDR3 coding DNA: TGTGCCAGCAGTAGTACAGGGCACGTTGGCTACACCTTC.

The V and J genes are TRBV11-2 and TRBJ2-1; maybe TRBD1 (6 bases). V was trimmed by 6 bases and J by 3 bases, leaving 18 bases between them. From germline, CDR1 is SGHAT and CDR2 FQNNGV. The CDR3 loop spans 16 amino acids. This CDR3 is CASRQDSRSLYNEQFF. In DNA form, the CDR3 reads TGTGCCAGCAGACAGGACAGCCGATCCCTCTACAATGAGCAGTTCTTC.

This chain uses TRBV19 with TRBJ1-3, with no clear D. The germline V and J ends were trimmed by 3 bases and 4 bases, with 4 bases remaining between them. The CDR3 spans 12 residues. Germline V gives CDR1 LNHDA, CDR2 SQIVND (reference sequence). CDR3 in DNA: TGTGCCAGTAGTATTAGCGGAAACACCATATATTTT. It specifies CASSISGNTIYF.

This clone was seen a single time. V gene TRBV7-8 combines with J gene TRBJ2-7, with 9 bases that match TRBD1. J lost 2 bases, V lost 4 bases, and 3 bases had no gene match. The CDR3 has 14 residues. CDR1 SGHVS and CDR2 FQNEAQ come from the germline V gene. The CDR3 reads CASSSTGGPYEQYF. The CDR3, as DNA: TGTGCCAGCAGCTCCACAGGGGGCCCCTACGAGCAGTACTTC.

The chain uses TRBV6-5 and TRBJ2-3; a possible D gene is TRBD2 (6 bases). The ends were cut back, 4 bases at V and 7 bases at J, with 15 bases in the middle. The CDR3 length is 14 residues. Looked up from germline, CDR1 is MNHEY and CDR2 is SVGAGI. CDR3 region: CASSSGVRGYTQYF. CDR3 DNA sequence: TGTGCCAGCAGTTCGGGAGTAAGGGGTTATACGCAGTATTTT.

The chain recombines TRBV30 with TRBJ2-3; 7 bases agree with TRBD2. With V trimmed by 2 bases and J by 6 bases, 2 bases remained unmatched. The CDR3 covers 12 residues. The germline gives CDR1 GTSNPN, CDR2 SVGIG (reference sequence). The CDR3 DNA sequence: TGTGCCTGGAGTCCGACTAGCGATACGCAGTATTTT. Residues: CAWSPTSDTQYF.

This clone was counted a few times. CDR3 sequence: CASSPQGPQTEAFF. The CDR3 DNA is TGTGCCAGCAGCCCGCAGGGTCCCCAGACTGAAGCTTTCTTT. The V gene is TRBV7-9, the J gene TRBJ1-1; a possible D gene is TRBD1 (5 bases). The CDR3 covers 14 residues. CDR1 is SEHNR and CDR2 is FQNEAQ in the germline V gene (reference sequence). Trimming took 5 bases from V and 5 from J, leaving 15 bases between them.

Comments on this clone: One end of the junction does not line up with germline, which may come from a read error. The gene calls are TRBV5-4 and TRBJ2-1, with a weak D call TRBD1 (7 bases). This CDR3 comprises 14 residues. Germline V lookup: CDR1 SGHNT, CDR2 YYREEE (reference sequence). For the CDR3, the DNA is TGTGCCAGCAGCCCCAGGGGGAGGCACAATGGGCAGTTCTTC. Translation gives CASSPRGRHNGQFF.

V gene TRBV5-4 combines with J gene TRBJ1-1, with D maybe TRBD1 (6 bases). CDR3 size: 12 residues. V lost 4 bases, J lost 7 bases, and 11 bases lay in between. The germline gives CDR1 SGHNT, CDR2 YYREEE (reference sequence). The CDR3 DNA is TGTGCCAGCAGCCGAGGGGGTATTGAAGCTTTCTTT. Translating gives CASSRGGIEAFF. Filled out from reference TRBV5-4 and TRBJ1-1, the complete variable domain reads ETGVTQSPTHLIKTRGQQVTLRCSSQSGHNTVSWYQQALGQGPQFIFQYYREEENGRGNFPPRFSGLQFPNYSSELNVNALELDDSALYLCASSRGGIEAFFGQGTRLTVV.

The gene calls are TRBV7-8 and TRBJ2-1; the match to TRBD2 covers 9 bases. Germline V gene data show CDR1 as SGHVS and CDR2 as FQNEAQ. This CDR3 has 17 residues. The V gene end was trimmed by 1 base and the J gene end by 0 bases; junction bases not matched to a gene: 4. Here the CDR3 DNA reads TGTGCCAGCAGCTTAGGAGGTAGCGGGAGCTCCTACAATGAGCAGTTCTTC. Amino acids: CASSLGGSGSSYNEQFF.

The table lists this clone with a few counts. J is TRBJ1-5 and V is TRBV9; TRBD1 agrees at 12 bases. V lost 3 bases to trimming and J lost 4 bases; unmatched junction nucleotides: 2. CDR3 size: 15 residues. CDR1 is SGDLS, CDR2 YYNGEE, per germline. The CDR3 DNA reads TGTGCCAGCAGCGCGGGACAGGGGGCGAATCAGCCCCAGCATTTT. It codes for CASSAGQGANQPQHF.

This chain uses TRBV5-1 with TRBJ2-1; tentatively, D is TRBD2 (5 bases). V lost 0 bases and J 2 bases, leaving 9 bases between the germline ends. Per germline, CDR1 SGHRS and CDR2 YFSETQ. This CDR3 is built from 15 residues. The chain's CDR3 is CASSLDPGTYNEQFF. DNA for the CDR3: TGCGCCAGCAGCTTGGATCCGGGGACCTACAATGAGCAGTTCTTC.

This clone occurred once. CDR3 loop: CASSQKDRMDYEQYF. In DNA, the CDR3 is TGCGCCAGCAGCCAAAAGGACAGGATGGACTACGAGCAGTACTTC. The rearrangement links TRBV4-1 to TRBJ2-7; 7 nucleotides align to TRBD1. J gave up 3 bases and V 2 bases, and 7 bases lay outside the gene matches. This CDR3 has 15 amino acids. CDR1 and CDR2 (germline): MGHRA, YSYEKL.

The chain combines TRBV27 with TRBJ2-7; 9 positions agree with TRBD2. V was pared by 2 bases and J by 6 bases, with 14 bases of the junction left unmatched. The CDR3 is 17 residues long. Germline assignment: CDR1 MNHEY and CDR2 SMNVEV (reference sequence). The CDR3 bases are TGTGCCAGCAGTTTAACCCCTAGACTGCTAGCGGGGCGCGAGCAGTACTTC. Translated: CASSLTPRLLAGREQYF.

The rearrangement uses TRBV5-1 and TRBJ2-7; the D gene is possibly TRBD1 (5 bases). Germline V gene lookup returns CDR1 SGHRS and CDR2 YFSETQ. The length of the CDR3 is 16 residues. The V and J ends lost 4 bases and 2 bases respectively, with 19 bases between them. The CDR3 reads CASSSATPGAAYEQYF. CDR3 bases: TGCGCCAGCAGCAGTGCGACCCCTGGGGCCGCCTACGAGCAGTACTTC.